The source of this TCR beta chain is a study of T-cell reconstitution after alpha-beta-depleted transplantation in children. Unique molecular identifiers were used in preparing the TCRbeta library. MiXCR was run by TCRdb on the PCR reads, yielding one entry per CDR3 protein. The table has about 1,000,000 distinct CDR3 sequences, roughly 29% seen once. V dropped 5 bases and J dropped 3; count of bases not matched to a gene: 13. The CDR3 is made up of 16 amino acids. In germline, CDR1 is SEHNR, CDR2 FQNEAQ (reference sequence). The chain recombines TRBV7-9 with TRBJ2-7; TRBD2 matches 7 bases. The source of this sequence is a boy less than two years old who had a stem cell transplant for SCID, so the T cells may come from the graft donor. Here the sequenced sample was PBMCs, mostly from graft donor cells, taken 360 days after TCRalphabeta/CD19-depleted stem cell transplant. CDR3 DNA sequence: TGTGCCAGCAGCCCGCCGCGGACTAGGATCGGCTACGAGCAGTACTTC. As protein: CASSPPRTRIGYEQYF.